One sample yielded the 20 T cell receptor beta chains listed below, sequenced in a study of T-cell reconstitution after alpha-beta-depleted transplantation in children. The TCRbeta library incorporated unique molecular identifiers. A single record per CDR3 protein comes from TCRdb applying MiXCR to the PCR reads. The profile shows 280,000 or so distinct CDR3 sequences, under 14% of them singletons. Source: peripheral blood, taken 180 days after TCRalphabeta/CD19-depleted stem cell transplant. The receptors derive from a male patient aged 2-9 years who had a stem cell transplant for chronic granulomatous disease, so the T cells may come from the graft donor.

Note on this clonotype: Given a much more abundant clone one base away, this may be a read error. The gene calls are TRBV27 and TRBJ2-3; the D gene is possibly TRBD2 (5 bases). Germline-derived CDR1 and CDR2 are MNHEY and SMNVEV (reference sequence). The CDR3 spans 16 residues. CDR3 sequence (DNA): TGTGCCAGCAGTTTGGGAGCTAGCTCGAGCACAGATACGCATTATTTT. Amino acids: CASSLGASSSTDTHYF.

The sample holds many counts of this clonotype. The CDR3 DNA follows: TGCGCCAGCAGCTTGGGACAGATTACAGATACGCAGTATTTT. Amino acid sequence: CASSLGQITDTQYF. This chain connects TRBV5-1 to TRBJ2-3; a possible D gene is TRBD1 (5 bases). Deletions cut 0 bases from V and 3 bases from J, with 8 bases between. The germline V gene encodes CDR1 SGHRS and CDR2 YFSETQ. The CDR3 runs 14 residues.

In its sample, this clonotype was seen many times. The rearrangement joins TRBV20-1 to TRBJ1-1, with D possibly being TRBD1 (5 bases). CDR1 and CDR2 (germline): DFQATT, SNEGSKA (reference sequence). The V end was cut by 0 bases, the J end by 2 bases, with 10 bases between. The length of the CDR3 is 14 residues. CDR3 residues: CSARDRASNTEAFF. In DNA, the CDR3 is TGCAGTGCTAGAGACAGGGCTTCTAACACTGAAGCTTTCTTT.

In its sample, this clonotype was seen many times. The chain recombines TRBV6-5 with TRBJ1-1; unclear D gene. Trimming stripped 0 bases from V and 1 base from J, with 12 bases between. This CDR3 is 16 amino acids long. Germline V gene sequence: CDR1 MNHEY, CDR2 SVGAGI. CDR3 sequence: CASSYSWGRRNTEAFF. CDR3 in DNA: TGTGCCAGCAGTTACTCTTGGGGAAGGCGGAACACTGAAGCTTTCTTT.

This clonotype was recorded many times. V and J are TRBV28 and TRBJ2-7; no definite D call. Germline V gene lookup returns CDR1 MDHEN and CDR2 SYDVKM. V gave up 11 bases and J gave up 0 bases, with 14 bases separating them. The CDR3 is 13 amino acids. The CDR3 spells CASQPGNSYEQYF. The CDR3 DNA follows: TGTGCCTCCCAGCCGGGTAACTCCTACGAGCAGTACTTC.

The chain carries TRBV4-2 and TRBJ2-1, with 16 bases aligning to TRBD2. The CDR3 extends over 20 amino acids. Unmatched junction bases numbered 13, after V lost 6 bases and J lost 2 bases. The germline V gene encodes CDR1 LGHNA and CDR2 YNFKEQ. DNA of the CDR3: TGTGCCAGCAGTAGACAGCCGGGACTAGCGGGAGGGCCTCCCTACAATGAGCAGTTCTTC. Its protein is CASSRQPGLAGGPPYNEQFF.

This clonotype was seen many times. This chain joins TRBV5-1 and TRBJ2-7; D gene unclear. Germline CDR1 is SGHRS and CDR2 is YFSETQ. The CDR3 consists of 16 residues. Trimming took off 0 bases at V and 5 bases at J, with 18 bases between the two ends. The CDR3 is CASSLAMKSFAHEQYF. CDR3 nucleotides: TGCGCCAGCAGCTTGGCCATGAAGAGTTTTGCCCACGAGCAGTACTTC.

Comment on this clonotype: This may arise from a read error, as a much more abundant clone is one base away. The chain is built from TRBV5-1 and TRBJ2-1; D might be TRBD1 (5 bases). The V and J ends lost 9 bases and 0 bases respectively, with 13 bases between them. Germline CDR1 reads SGHRS; CDR2 reads YFSETQ. The CDR3 sequence is 14 residues long. This CDR3 is CAIRVQNSYNEQFF. CDR3 sequence (DNA): TGCGCCATCAGGGTACAGAACTCCTACAATGAGCAGTTCTTC.

This clonotype was detected many times. The chain is built from TRBV15 and TRBJ2-3, with TRBD1 matching 7 bases. The ends lost 5 bases at V and 12 bases at J; junction bases unmatched: 26. Germline V gene data show CDR1 as LNHNV and CDR2 as YYDKDF (reference sequence). This CDR3 comprises 18 residues. CDR3 sequence: CATSFAYIRGTATTSQYF. The CDR3, as DNA: TGTGCCACCAGCTTTGCCTATATTCGTGGGACAGCCACGACTTCTCAGTATTTT.

In this sample, this clonotype turned up many times. The chain employs TRBV5-6 and TRBJ2-1, with TRBD1 matching 8 bases. The junction had 16 bases not matched to a gene; V was cut back by 3 bases and J by 5 bases. Germline values: CDR1 SGHDT, CDR2 YYEEEE. CDR3 length: 18 amino acids. DNA of the CDR3: TGTGCCAGCAGCTCAGGACAGGGACTTACCCCAGGCCACAATGAGCAGTTCTTC. Amino acids: CASSSGQGLTPGHNEQFF.

This clonotype was seen many times. This chain links TRBV5-1 with TRBJ1-5, with 8 bases aligning to TRBD1. CDR1 is SGHRS and CDR2 is YFSETQ in the germline V gene. CDR3 length equals 14 residues. Germline trimming cut 5 bases from V and 4 bases from J; bases unmatched to any gene: 5. CDR3 sequence: CASRGGQGNQPQHF. DNA of the CDR3: TGCGCCAGCAGGGGCGGACAGGGAAATCAGCCCCAGCATTTT.

This clonotype was seen ten or more times. This chain uses TRBV29-1 with TRBJ2-5, with D hard to call. This CDR3 spans 13 amino acids. V lost 5 bases, J lost 2 bases, and 12 bases lay in between. The germline V gene has CDR1 SQVTM and CDR2 ANQGSEA. CDR3 residues: CSVPVSGQETQYF. The CDR3 nucleotides read TGCAGCGTTCCAGTTTCGGGTCAAGAGACCCAGTACTTC.

There are many counts of this clonotype. V is TRBV25-1 and J is TRBJ1-3, with D possibly being TRBD1 (5 bases). Between the trimmed V and J ends, which lost 6 bases and 1 base, there was a span of 16 bases. This CDR3 region has 16 residues. Germline-derived CDR1 and CDR2 are MGHDK and SYGVNS. CDR3 sequence: CASSSPGTVSGNTIYF. DNA of the CDR3: TGTGCCAGCAGCTCTCCCGGGACCGTTTCTGGAAACACCATATATTTT.

Note on this clonotype: One base away lies a much larger clone, so this may be a sequencing read error. CDR3: CSAPQTSTDTQYF. For the CDR3, the DNA is TGCAGTGCTCCCCAGACAAGCACAGATACGCAGTATTTT. J is TRBJ2-3 and V is TRBV20-1; no clear D gene. V dropped 5 bases and J dropped 0 bases, with 9 bases sitting between them. The CDR3 is made up of 13 amino acids. Germline CDR1 reads DFQATT; CDR2 reads SNEGSKA (reference sequence).

This clonotype was recorded many times. This rearrangement joins TRBV11-3 to TRBJ2-2, with TRBD1 as a possible D gene (5 bases). Germline loops: CDR1 SGHNT, CDR2 YENEEA. The CDR3 runs 14 residues. V lost 4 bases and J 0 bases, leaving 6 bases between the germline ends. CDR3 loop: CASSSDTNTGELFF. The CDR3, as DNA: TGTGCCAGCAGCTCGGACACGAACACCGGGGAGCTGTTTTTT.

This clonotype was counted ten times or more. At one end, the junction sequence differs from germline, possibly due to a read error. This chain uses TRBV20-1 with TRBJ2-7; 12 nucleotides line up with TRBD2. Germline V gives CDR1 DFQATT, CDR2 SNEGSKA (reference sequence). This CDR3 contains 14 residues. Here the CDR3 reads CSARGLAGFYEQYF. CDR3 DNA sequence: TGCAGTGCAAGAGGACTAGCGGGATTCTACGAGCAGTACTTC.

This clonotype was detected many times. The chain joins TRBV9 to TRBJ2-1, with 12 bases that match TRBD2. Germline V gene lookup returns CDR1 SGDLS and CDR2 YYNGEE. V shed 3 bases and J 7 bases; nucleotides not matched to a gene: 8. The CDR3 length is 16 residues. The CDR3 DNA follows: TGTGCCAGCAGCGCCTATCTAGCGGGAGGGTGGAATGAGCAGTTCTTC. It is translated as CASSAYLAGGWNEQFF.

This clonotype was counted ten times or more. The chain joins TRBV6-1 to TRBJ1-5, with a weak D call TRBD1 (5 bases). Trimming removed 6 bases from V and 5 bases from J, with 23 bases in between. There are 17 residues in the CDR3. Germline-derived CDR1 and CDR2 are MNHNS and SASEGT. CDR3 DNA: TGTGCCAGCAGCGCCTTGAACAGGCCTAGGGTGGATCAGCCCCAGCATTTT. Protein product: CASSALNRPRVDQPQHF.

This clonotype has a count of ten or more. The V call is TRBV4-3, the J call TRBJ2-1; no definite D call. Germline V gives CDR1 LGHNA, CDR2 YSLEER. V shed 0 bases and J shed 8 bases, with 17 bases lying between them. This CDR3 has 16 residues. As DNA, the CDR3 is TGCGCCAGCAGCCAAGATCCATCTGGGGATTCGGATGAGCAGTTCTTC. Translated, it gives CASSQDPSGDSDEQFF.

About this clonotype: Given a much more abundant clone one base away, this may be a read error. The chain recombines TRBV9 with TRBJ1-1; D remains unclear. Germline CDR1 SGDLS, CDR2 YYNGEE. Trimming removed 4 bases from V and 1 base from J, with 14 bases in between. The CDR3 loop spans 15 amino acids. The CDR3 sequence is CASSPSGWQNTEAFF. Written as DNA, the CDR3 is TGTGCCAGCAGCCCCAGTGGATGGCAGAACACTGAAGCTTTCTTT.